This paragraph covers one T cell receptor (beta chain) sequence. Its specificity is not known. RNA extraction was followed by reverse transcription into cDNA, which acted as the sequencing template. TCRdb keeps only in-frame clones here, not all; method: immunoSEQ multiplex PCR. The table records 150,000 to 200,000 clones, roughly 65% of them present only once. V was clipped by 8 bases and J by 0 bases, with 17 bases between them. The CDR3 length is 15 residues. From germline, CDR1 is MGHDK and CDR2 SYGVNS. This sample was included in a study of CD8+ T cells in alopecia areata. Turning to the study itself: Those patients who were treated received oral tofacitinib, which was given at 5 to 10 mg twice daily for moderate-to-severe alopecia areata. Tofacitinib ran 6 to 18 months, followed by 6 months off drug. General study points: In scalp samples, resident alphabeta T cells of normal skin are also sequenced.

The V gene is TRBV25-1, the J gene TRBJ2-7, with D perhaps TRBD1 or TRBD2 (5 bases each). The source of this sequence is a human donor with alopecia areata. Sample: CD4+ T cells sorted from blood, taken at week 0. CDR3 sequence reads: CASSLPGPSSYEQYF. In DNA, the CDR3 is TGTGCCAGCTCCCTTCCGGGACCGAGCTCCTACGAGCAGTACTTC.